The rows below give T cell receptor beta chains drawn from one sample of a study of T-cell reconstitution after alpha-beta-depleted transplantation in children. A single record per CDR3 protein comes from TCRdb applying MiXCR to the PCR reads. This sample has almost 250,000 distinct CDR3 sequences, with under 30% found just once. Source: PBMCs, taken before TCRalphabeta/CD19-depleted stem cell transplant. All receptors come from a girl aged 2-10 years with Fanconi anemia, due to receive a stem cell transplant. The CDR3 runs from the conserved cysteine through the conserved F or W. The D gene is left open where the match is weak. A clone size is listed for some rows: how often the clone was seen (once, few, many), or a class if it is expanded.

TRBJ2-5	17	NA	TRBD1	TRBV7-3	CASSSPQGADGEETQYF	TGTGCCAGCAGCTCACCCCAGGGGGCAGATGGTGAAGAGACCCAGTACTTC
TRBJ2-3	16	few	NA	TRBV7-2	CASSPLPGRRTDTQYF	TGTGCCAGCAGCCCCCTCCCGGGTCGGCGCACAGATACGCAGTATTTT
TRBJ2-1	13	few	NA	TRBV24-1	CATSDLTDNEQFF	TGTGCCACCAGTGATTTGACGGACAATGAGCAGTTCTTC
TRBJ2-3	17	few	TRBD2	TRBV7-2	CASSLARLAASTDTQYF	TGTGCCAGCAGCTTAGCTCGACTAGCAGCTAGCACAGATACGCAGTATTTT
TRBJ2-3	17	many	TRBD2	TRBV10-3	CATSRTSGGLGTDTQYF	TGTGCCACTTCTAGGACTAGCGGGGGGCTGGGCACAGATACGCAGTATTTT
TRBJ2-5	12	NA	NA	TRBV10-3	CAISESGWTQYF	TGTGCCATCAGTGAGTCTGGTTGGACCCAGTACTTC
TRBJ2-7	15	few	NA	TRBV30	CAWSGAVGVSYEQYF	TGTGCCTGGAGTGGGGCAGTGGGCGTCTCTTACGAGCAGTACTTC
TRBJ2-2	16	NA	NA	TRBV20-1	CSARDLPWGRDGELFF	TGCAGTGCTAGAGATCTTCCTTGGGGAAGGGACGGGGAGCTGTTTTTT
TRBJ2-1	17	many	NA	TRBV12-3/TRBV12-4	CASTRIGGPISYNEQFF	TGTGCCAGCACTCGAATAGGGGGACCCATCTCCTACAATGAGCAGTTCTTC
TRBJ1-1	13	NA	NA	TRBV24-1	CATRTADSPVAFF	TGTGCCACCCGAACGGCTGATTCCCCGGTGGCTTTCTTT
TRBJ2-3	15	few	TRBD2	TRBV29-1	CSVLLTSTSTDTQYF	TGCAGCGTCCTTCTGACTAGCACAAGCACAGATACGCAGTATTTT
TRBJ2-3	14	many	TRBD2	TRBV25-1	CASSEFGGRAREYF	TGTGCCAGCAGTGAATTCGGCGGGAGGGCCCGAGAGTATTTT
TRBJ1-2	12	few	NA	TRBV18	CASHVGEYGYTF	TGTGCCAGCCACGTAGGAGAGTATGGCTACACCTTC
TRBJ1-6	15	NA	NA	TRBV28	CASSLHTSFNSPLHF	TGTGCCAGCAGCCTCCACACCAGCTTTAATTCACCCCTCCACTTT
TRBJ2-1	16	many	TRBD2	TRBV24-1	CATSDRRDYRYNEQFF	TGTGCCACCAGTGATCGGAGGGACTACCGATACAATGAGCAGTTCTTC
TRBJ2-7	15	few	TRBD2	TRBV28	CASSLSSSGRYEQYF	TGTGCCAGCAGTTTATCCTCCAGCGGGAGATACGAGCAGTACTTC
TRBJ1-2	13	NA	TRBD1	TRBV20-1	CSARDREGYGYTF	TGCAGTGCTAGGGACAGGGAGGGCTATGGCTACACCTTC
TRBJ2-1	17	NA	TRBD1	TRBV9	CASSVGIRDRPYNEQFF	TGTGCCAGCAGCGTAGGGATCCGGGACAGGCCCTACAATGAGCAGTTCTTC
TRBJ2-3	15	NA	NA	TRBV20-1	CSARDPWVPPDTQYF	TGCAGTGCTAGAGATCCTTGGGTGCCACCAGATACGCAGTATTTT
TRBJ2-1	14	many	NA	TRBV29-1	CSVDRNRARNEQFF	TGCAGCGTTGATCGAAACAGGGCGCGCAATGAGCAGTTCTTC
TRBJ2-1	11	many	NA	TRBV20-1	CSPGNGARRFF	TGCAGTCCCGGGAACGGGGCGAGGCGGTTCTTC
TRBJ2-2	15	few	NA	TRBV7-2	CASSWLSPNTGELFF	TGTGCCAGCAGCTGGTTGTCCCCTAACACCGGGGAGCTGTTTTTT
TRBJ2-3	14	few	NA	TRBV5-1	CASSLGVLKDTQYF	TGCGCCAGCAGCTTGGGTGTCCTCAAGGATACGCAGTATTTT
TRBJ2-1	15	NA	NA	TRBV12-3/TRBV12-4	CASSLRPGTYNEQFF	TGTGCCAGCAGTTTACGACCCGGGACCTACAATGAGCAGTTCTTC
TRBJ1-2	14	NA	TRBD1	TRBV29-1	CSVEEHGTGYGYTF	TGCAGCGTTGAAGAACACGGGACAGGATATGGCTACACCTTC
TRBJ1-6	14	few	NA	TRBV12-3/TRBV12-4	CAASLGGDNSPLHF	TGTGCCGCATCCTTGGGGGGGGATAATTCACCCCTCCACTTT